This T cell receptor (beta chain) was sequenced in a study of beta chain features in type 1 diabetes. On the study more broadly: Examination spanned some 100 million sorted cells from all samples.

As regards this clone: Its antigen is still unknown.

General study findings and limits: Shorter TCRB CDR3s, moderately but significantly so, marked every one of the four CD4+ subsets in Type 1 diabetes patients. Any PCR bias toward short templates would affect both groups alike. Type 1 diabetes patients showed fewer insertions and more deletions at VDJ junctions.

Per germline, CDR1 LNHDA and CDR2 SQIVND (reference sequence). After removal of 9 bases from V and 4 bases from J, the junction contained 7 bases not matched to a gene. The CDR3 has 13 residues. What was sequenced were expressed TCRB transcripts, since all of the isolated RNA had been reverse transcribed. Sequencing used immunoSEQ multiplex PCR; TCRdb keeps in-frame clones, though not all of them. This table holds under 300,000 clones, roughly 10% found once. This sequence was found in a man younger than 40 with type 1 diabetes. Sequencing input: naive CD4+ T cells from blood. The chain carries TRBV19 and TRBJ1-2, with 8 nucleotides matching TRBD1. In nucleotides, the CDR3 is TGTGCCAGACGGGACAGGCCGCTCTATGGCTACACCTTC. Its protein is CARRDRPLYGYTF.